This T cell receptor beta chain originates from a study of control samples from healthy donors and cancer patients. TCRdb's copy holds only in-frame clones and misses some; the assay was immunoSEQ multiplex PCR. The sample lists some 140,000 clones, about nine tenths occurring once. The V and J ends lost 0 bases and 6 bases, in that order; junction bases with no gene match: 8. The CDR3 is made up of 15 amino acids. Germline loops: CDR1 GTSNPN, CDR2 SVGIG (reference sequence). Sample: blood. The sequence came from a man younger than 45 in good health. This sequence joins TRBV30 and TRBJ1-5; 7 bases line up with TRBD1. In nucleotides, the CDR3 is TGTGCCTGGAGTGTACAAGGGGGCACGGGTCAGCCCCAGCATTTT. This encodes CAWSVQGGTGQPQHF.